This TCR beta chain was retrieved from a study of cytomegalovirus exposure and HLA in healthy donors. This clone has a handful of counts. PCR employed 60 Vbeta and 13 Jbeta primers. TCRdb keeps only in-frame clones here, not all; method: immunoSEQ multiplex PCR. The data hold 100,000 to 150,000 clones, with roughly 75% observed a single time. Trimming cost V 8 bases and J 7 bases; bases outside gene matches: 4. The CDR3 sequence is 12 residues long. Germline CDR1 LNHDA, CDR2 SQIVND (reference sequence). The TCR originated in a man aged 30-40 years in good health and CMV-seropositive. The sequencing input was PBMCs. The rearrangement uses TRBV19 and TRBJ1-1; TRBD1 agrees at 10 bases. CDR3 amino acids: CASDRGRDEAFF. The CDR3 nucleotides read TGTGCCAGTGACAGGGGGCGGGATGAAGCTTTCTTT. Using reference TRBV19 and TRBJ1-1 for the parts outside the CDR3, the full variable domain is DGGITQSPKYLFRKEGQNVTLSCEQNLNHDAMYWYRQDPGQGLRLIYYSQIVNDFQKGDIAEGYSVSREKKESFPLTVTSAQKNPTAFYLCASDRGRDEAFFGQGTRLTVV.